This entry concerns a single TCR beta chain. Antigen specificity is unknown. TCRdb re-called the reads through MiXCR, storing one row per CDR3 protein. This table has more than 350,000 distinct CDR3 sequences, approximately 30% appearing once. The ends were cut back, 2 bases at V and 3 bases at J, with 15 bases in the middle. CDR3 length: 16 amino acids. Germline V CDR1 and CDR2: MGHRA, YSYEKL. This entry belongs to a study of T cell repertoires in cytomegalovirus infection. Findings of the study overall: Of the TCR beta families, the public ones yielded a cumulative frequency that identified carriers of CMV plus the relevant HLA. HLA-C-restricted CMV-specific TCR beta clonotypes were dominant in the ex vivo response.

The chain links TRBV4-1 to TRBJ2-3; perhaps TRBD1 as D (6 bases). This TCR was recovered from a human donor in good health (CMV status not recorded). Some clones in this sample may be carry-over from other donors' samples. Sequences were obtained from PBMCs. The CDR3 region is CASSQQQGSLTDTQYF. The CDR3 DNA sequence: TGCGCCAGCAGCCAACAACAGGGTTCCCTTACAGATACGCAGTATTTT.